One sample yielded the 14 T cell receptor beta chains listed below, sequenced in a study of regulatory T cells in long-lasting Graves disease. Investigators prepared the TCR beta libraries by applying iRepertoire HTBI primers and Arm-PCR of CDR3 regions. TCRdb fed the multiplex PCR reads into MiXCR, producing one record per CDR3 protein. The sample holds about 470,000 distinct CDR3 sequences; around 20% are singletons and the top ten take 7.8%. Sample time point: persistent/refractory GD, antithyroid drugs over 5 years with positive TRAb. PBMCs provided the RNA from which the TCR library was made. Material: peripheral blood mononuclear cells (PBMCs), obtained when the disease was refractory, from a patient treated with antithyroid drugs. The origin of the receptors is a female donor with Graves disease.

The V gene is TRBV29-1, the J gene TRBJ2-7; 11 bases agree with TRBD2. Trimming took 3 bases from V and 4 from J; bases not matched to a gene: 11. Germline V lookup: CDR1 SQVTM, CDR2 ANQGSEA. The CDR3 loop spans 16 amino acids. The CDR3 sequence is CSVETSGDLAGYEQYF. As DNA, the CDR3 is TGCAGCGTTGAGACTAGCGGGGACCTCGCGGGTTACGAGCAGTACTTC.

This clonotype was found many times. The chain uses TRBV27 and TRBJ1-6; no clear D. Per germline, CDR1 MNHEY and CDR2 SMNVEV (reference sequence). This CDR3 region has 15 residues. V lost 6 bases, J lost 8 bases, and 17 bases lay in between. The DNA of the CDR3 is TGTGCCAGCAGATTTCTTGGCTCGAGGGATTCACCCCTCCACTTT. Protein sequence: CASRFLGSRDSPLHF.

The V gene is TRBV5-1, the J gene TRBJ1-1; 7 bases align to TRBD1. Germline CDR1 and CDR2: SGHRS and YFSETQ. The J segment lost 5 bases and the V segment lost 5 bases, leaving 6 bases of the junction unmatched. The CDR3 runs to 13 residues. The CDR3 DNA is TGCGCCAGCAGACCCCCGGACAGGACTGAAGCTTTCTTT. Protein sequence: CASRPPDRTEAFF. Supplemented by reference TRBV5-1 and TRBJ1-1, the full variable domain reads KAGVTQTPRYLIKTRGQQVTLSCSPISGHRSVSWYQQTPGQGLQFLFEYFSETQRNKGNFPGRFSGRQFSNSRSEMNVSTLELGDSALYLCASRPPDRTEAFFGQGTRLTVV.

This clonotype was observed a few times. For the CDR3, the DNA is TGTGCCAGCAGTTACGAGGTCGCCGGGGAGCTGTTTTTT. It specifies CASSYEVAGELFF. The V gene is TRBV6-2 or TRBV6-3, the J gene TRBJ2-2; D call uncertain. This CDR3 region has 13 residues. The V gene's germline CDR1 is MNHEY and CDR2 SVGEGT. Trimming shortened V by 2 bases and J by 6 bases, and 7 bases separated the two germline ends.

This clonotype was seen ten or more times. This rearrangement joins TRBV27 to TRBJ1-5; TRBD1 matches 7 bases. V gave up 4 bases and J gave up 1 base; unmatched junction bases: 4. The germline V gene has CDR1 MNHEY and CDR2 SMNVEV (reference sequence). The CDR3 totals 15 residues. In nucleotides, the CDR3 is TGTGCCAGCAGTTATCACAGGGGAAGCAATCAGCCCCAGCATTTT. Its translation is CASSYHRGSNQPQHF.

The rearrangement links TRBV28 to TRBJ2-7; 11 nucleotides agree with TRBD1. This CDR3 is 16 amino acids long. The junction had 9 bases not matched to a gene; V was cut back by 5 bases and J by 3 bases. In germline, CDR1 is MDHEN, CDR2 SYDVKM. The CDR3 reads CASSLTGQGARYEQYF. Here the CDR3 DNA reads TGTGCCAGCAGTCTGACCGGACAGGGGGCGCGCTACGAGCAGTACTTC.

This clonotype showed up just a few times. The chain is built from TRBV20-1 and TRBJ2-7, with D perhaps given as TRBD1 or TRBD2 (5 bases each). CDR1 and CDR2 from the germline V gene are DFQATT and SNEGSKA (reference sequence). V lost 2 bases to trimming and J lost 0 bases, with 11 bases between them. The CDR3 sequence is 14 residues long. The CDR3 is CSARSSGRSYEQYF. The CDR3 DNA reads as TGCAGTGCTAGAAGTTCGGGACGCTCCTACGAGCAGTACTTC.

This clonotype was seen repeatedly, ten times or more. The chain recombines TRBV27 with TRBJ2-7, with 9 bases fitting TRBD2. J gave up 4 bases and V 7 bases, and 8 bases lay outside the gene matches. This CDR3 has 14 residues. Germline V gene lookup returns CDR1 MNHEY and CDR2 SMNVEV (reference sequence). The CDR3 nucleotides read TGTGCCAGCAAACTAGCGGGCTGGGGGTACGAGCAGTACTTC. Its protein product is CASKLAGWGYEQYF.

This chain uses TRBV6-2 or TRBV6-3 with TRBJ1-1, with D perhaps TRBD1 (5 bases). The CDR3 consists of 13 residues. V shed 4 bases and J shed 3 bases, with 9 bases lying between them. CDR1 is MNHEY and CDR2 is SVGEGT in the germline V gene. This CDR3 reads CASSSDRHTEAFF. CDR3 coding DNA: TGTGCCAGCAGTTCCGACAGACACACTGAAGCTTTCTTT.

This clonotype was observed a few times. One end of the junction fails to match germline, which may point to a read error. This chain links TRBV3-1 with TRBJ2-5; D remains unclear. There are 15 residues in the CDR3. In germline, CDR1 is LGHDT, CDR2 YNNKEL (reference sequence). The CDR3 DNA is TGTGCCAGCAGCCAAGCTTCCCGTACTCTGGAGACCCAATACTTC. It encodes CASSQASRTLETQYF.

A remark on this clonotype: At one boundary the junction diverges from the germline segment, which might be a read error. This rearrangement joins TRBV19 to TRBJ2-7; 9 bases align to TRBD1. Per the germline V gene, CDR1 is LNHDA and CDR2 is SQIVND (reference sequence). The CDR3 runs to 14 residues. As DNA, the CDR3 is TGTGCCAGTAGTCACAGGGGGCGCATCAACGAGCAGTGCTTC. Its protein product is CASSHRGRINEQCF.

As concerns this clonotype: Given a much more abundant clone one base away, this may be a read error. The chain joins TRBV18 to TRBJ2-7; TRBD1 aligns across 7 bases. V lost 2 bases and J lost 5; bases outside the gene matches: 6. There are 14 residues in the CDR3. CDR1 and CDR2 from the germline V gene are KGHSH and LQKENI. This CDR3 is CASSPSGGRDEQYF. Written as DNA, the CDR3 is TGTGCCAGCTCACCATCAGGGGGAAGGGACGAGCAGTACTTC.

This clonotype was seen repeatedly, ten times or more. V usage is TRBV3-1 and J usage is TRBJ1-2; possibly TRBD1 for D (6 bases). The ends were cut back, 0 bases at V and 8 bases at J, with 13 bases in the middle. There are 14 residues in the CDR3. CDR1 and CDR2 (germline): LGHDT, YNNKEL (reference sequence). CDR3 residues: CASSQEGGGRGYTF. CDR3 bases: TGTGCCAGCAGCCAAGAAGGGGGTGGGCGAGGCTACACCTTC. Full variable domain (missing parts from reference TRBV3-1 and TRBJ1-2): DTAVSQTPKYLVTQMGNDKSIKCEQNLGHDTMYWYKQDSKKFLKIMFSYNNKELIINETVPNRFSPKSPDKAHLNLHINSLELGDSAVYFCASSQEGGGRGYTFGSGTRLTVV.

The table lists this clonotype with a few counts. The chain uses TRBV9 and TRBJ1-2, with D possibly being TRBD1 (5 bases). The CDR3 length is 15 residues. The V end lost 3 bases, the J end lost 3 bases, and 15 bases lay between the germline ends. Germline V gives CDR1 SGDLS, CDR2 YYNGEE. CDR3 DNA: TGTGCCAGCAGCGCAACCGGGACTGACCACTATGGCTACACCTTC. Encoded protein: CASSATGTDHYGYTF.